The 6 T cell receptor beta chains below come from one sample, sequenced in a study of CD8 T cells in ankylosing spondylitis. Each CDR3 protein gets one entry after TCRdb re-called the 5' RACE reads with MiXCR. Of about 240,000 distinct CDR3 sequences listed, roughly 8.6% were seen once; the top ten hold approximately 6.2%. Sequencing was done on a sample of blood, either unsorted or a sorted T cell fraction (not recorded which). These receptors were collected from a male donor with ankylosing spondylitis or in good health (not recorded which).

The rearrangement uses TRBV20-1 and TRBJ2-3; D not resolved. Germline lookup yields CDR1 DFQATT and CDR2 SNEGSKA (reference sequence). The ends were cut back, 4 bases at V and 8 bases at J, with 10 bases in the middle. This CDR3 region has 11 residues. Written as DNA, the CDR3 is TGCAGTGCTACCGTGAGCCGTACGCAGTATTTT. Translating gives CSATVSRTQYF.

This clonotype appeared many times. The chain couples TRBV15 to TRBJ2-1, with TRBD1 matching 9 bases. CDR1 is LNHNV and CDR2 is YYDKDF in the germline V gene (reference sequence). The ends lost 0 bases at V and 9 bases at J; junction bases unmatched: 6. This CDR3 contains 15 residues. The CDR3 nucleotides read TGTGCCACCAGCAGAGAGACAGGGGGGCAGAGTGAGCAGTTCTTC. The encoded protein is CATSRETGGQSEQFF.

This clonotype was counted between two and nine times. The chain employs TRBV19 and TRBJ1-1; tentative D call: TRBD1 (5 bases). The CDR3 consists of 13 residues. V dropped 6 bases and J dropped 1 base, with 9 bases sitting between them. Germline V gene lookup returns CDR1 LNHDA and CDR2 SQIVND (reference sequence). CDR3 DNA sequence: TGTGCCAGTAGCCCGACAGCGAACACTGAAGCTTTCTTT. This encodes CASSPTANTEAFF. The full variable domain, with the rest looked up from reference TRBV19 and TRBJ1-1, is DGGITQSPKYLFRKEGQNVTLSCEQNLNHDAMYWYRQDPGQGLRLIYYSQIVNDFQKGDIAEGYSVSREKKESFPLTVTSAQKNPTAFYLCASSPTANTEAFFGQGTRLTVV.

This clonotype was detected ten times or more. CDR3 coding DNA: TGTGCCAGTAGAAGGGGGGTAGAACACAACACTGAAGCTTTCTTT. Translated: CASRRGVEHNTEAFF. The chain recombines TRBV19 with TRBJ1-1; D possibly corresponds to TRBD1 (6 bases). V lost 6 bases, J lost 2 bases, and 16 bases lay in between. This CDR3 is built from 15 residues. Germline values: CDR1 LNHDA, CDR2 SQIVND (reference sequence).

This rearrangement joins TRBV7-9 to TRBJ1-2; D is uncertain. The germline CDR1 and CDR2 sequences are SEHNR and FQNEAQ (reference sequence). V gave up 0 bases and J gave up 0 bases, with 5 bases separating them. This CDR3 is built from 14 residues. CDR3 loop: CASSLAVANYGYTF. The DNA for the CDR3 is TGTGCCAGCAGCTTAGCGGTGGCTAACTATGGCTACACCTTC.

This clonotype was observed at least ten times. V usage is TRBV7-9 and J usage is TRBJ2-3; D remains ambiguous. The CDR3 totals 16 residues. CDR1 SEHNR and CDR2 FQNEAQ come from the germline V gene (reference sequence). Trimming took off 5 bases at V and 6 bases at J, with 21 bases between the two ends. The CDR3 loop reads CASSASKESRRDTQYF. The CDR3 DNA follows: TGTGCCAGCAGCGCAAGCAAAGAGAGCCGCAGGGATACGCAGTATTTT.